This TCR beta chain was obtained from a study of response to subunit inactivated influenza vaccine. Notes on this clonotype: Its antigen is as yet unknown.

CDR1 is MNHEY and CDR2 is SVGEGT in the germline V gene. The CDR3 has 16 residues. V trimming: 5 bases; J trimming: 0 bases; junction bases outside the gene matches: 4. TCRdb recomputed calls from the RT-PCR reads with MiXCR, one row per CDR3 protein. The sample records approximately 530,000 distinct CDR3 sequences, around 13% being singletons. Study findings and constraints: Authors suggested each seasonal flu vaccination may recruit only limited numbers of new T cells.

The receptor comes from a man aged 45-60 years who received an inactivated influenza vaccine. The gene calls are TRBV6-2 or TRBV6-3 and TRBJ2-5; 12 bases are a match to TRBD2. The source material was PBMCs from blood, sampled roughly 48 days after vaccination. As DNA, the CDR3 is TGTGCCAGCAGTATCGGACTAGCGGGGAACCAAGAGACCCAGTACTTC. Encoded protein: CASSIGLAGNQETQYF.